This record covers a single T cell receptor beta chain. The target antigen is unknown. The sample originates from a study of cytomegalovirus exposure and HLA in healthy donors. Study observations and caveats: It was approximately 150 TCR beta chains that were listed as cytomegalovirus-associated.

CDR1 is SGHTA and CDR2 is FQGTGA in the germline V gene. This CDR3 is built from 15 residues. J gave up 7 bases and V 5 bases, and 10 bases lay outside the gene matches. With 60 Vbeta and 13 Jbeta primers, the PCR was carried out. Produced via immunoSEQ multiplex PCR; TCRdb's table is partial and in-frame only. The profile shows 100,000 or so clones, over 60% of them singletons. V gene TRBV7-3 combines with J gene TRBJ2-1; 8 nucleotides agree with TRBD2. The origin of this receptor is a man aged 30-40 years in good health and CMV-seropositive. Specimen: PBMCs. The CDR3 nucleotides read TGTGCCAGCAGCCTAGGTAGCGGGATGTTTAATGAGCAGTTCTTC. Its translation is CASSLGSGMFNEQFF.